The 14 T cell receptor beta chains given below trace back to one sample, sequenced in a study of regulatory T cells in long-lasting Graves disease. Time point in this sample: newly diagnosed GD, antithyroid drugs for less than 3 months. The TCR library was made from RNA that had been extracted from PBMCs in TRIzol. Arm-PCR with iRepertoire HTBI primers amplified the CDR3 regions for these TCR beta libraries. TCRdb re-called the multiplex PCR reads with MiXCR, one entry per CDR3 protein. Of some 330,000 distinct CDR3 sequences listed, approximately 12% were seen once; the top ten hold 15% to 20%. The sample also formed part of further work on T cells in Graves' hyperthyroidism and ophthalmopathy.

Material: peripheral blood mononuclear cells (PBMCs), obtained at new diagnosis, from a patient treated with antithyroid drugs. The receptors shown here come from a woman between 18 and 30 years old with Graves disease.

The table lists this clonotype with a few counts. This chain joins TRBV29-1 and TRBJ2-3; D is perhaps TRBD2 (6 bases). Germline lookup yields CDR1 SQVTM and CDR2 ANQGSEA. CDR3 length: 13 amino acids. Between the trimmed V and J ends, which lost 4 bases and 3 bases, there was a span of 11 bases. CDR3: CSVVSGETDTQYF. The CDR3 bases are TGCAGCGTTGTTTCGGGGGAGACAGATACGCAGTATTTT.

This clonotype was counted ten times or more. The chain couples TRBV9 to TRBJ2-5; 8 bases line up with TRBD2. The J segment lost 5 bases and the V segment lost 4 bases, leaving 10 bases of the junction unmatched. The CDR3 runs 15 residues. Germline V gene lookup returns CDR1 SGDLS and CDR2 YYNGEE. The CDR3 here is CASSLGGSGSETQYF. CDR3 DNA sequence: TGTGCCAGCAGCCTAGGGGGAAGCGGGAGTGAGACCCAGTACTTC.

About this clonotype itself: This could be a read error, since a much larger clone is one nucleotide away. This sequence joins TRBV2 and TRBJ2-6; the D is unclear. Germline V CDR1 and CDR2: SNHLY, FYNNEI. The CDR3 has 14 amino acids. CDR3 in DNA: TGTGTCAGCCTTCGGTCGGCCGGGGCCAACGTCCTGACTTTC. Its translation is CVSLRSAGANVLTF.

The table lists this clonotype with many counts. The genes are TRBV5-8 and TRBJ2-7, with unresolved D. V shed 1 base and J shed 6 bases, with 8 bases lying between them. Germline values: CDR1 SGHTS, CDR2 YDEGEE. The CDR3 is 12 residues long. Written as DNA, the CDR3 is TGTGCCAGCAGCTTGAGAAGAATCGAGCAGTACTTC. Translation: CASSLRRIEQYF.

This chain joins TRBV6-2 or TRBV6-3 and TRBJ1-5, with 8 bases matching TRBD1. Germline lookup yields CDR1 MNHEY and CDR2 SVGEGT. This CDR3 is 14 amino acids long. V trimming: 5 bases; J trimming: 6 bases; junction bases outside the gene matches: 6. The CDR3: CASSAGGAGQPQHF. CDR3 bases: TGTGCCAGCAGTGCAGGGGGCGCGGGTCAGCCCCAGCATTTT.

This clonotype was detected only a few times. J is TRBJ1-2 and V is TRBV9, with 7 bases matching TRBD1. CDR1 and CDR2 (germline): SGDLS, YYNGEE. Losses at the gene ends were 3 bases for V and 4 bases for J; bases not matched to a gene: 3. The CDR3 covers 13 residues. Here the CDR3 reads CASSEGASYGYTF. DNA for the CDR3: TGTGCCAGCAGCGAGGGGGCATCCTATGGCTACACCTTC.

Ten or more counts support this clonotype. The chain employs TRBV28 and TRBJ2-7; D is perhaps TRBD2 (6 bases). V dropped 7 bases and J dropped 3 bases, with 13 bases sitting between them. Germline V lookup: CDR1 MDHEN, CDR2 SYDVKM. The CDR3 is 13 residues long. CDR3 loop: CASKSGLLYEQYF. The CDR3 coding sequence is TGTGCCAGCAAATCGGGACTTCTCTACGAGCAGTACTTC.

Comment on this clonotype: A much more abundant neighbour one base away suggests this may be a read error. The chain carries TRBV6-2 or TRBV6-3 and TRBJ2-1; 7 nucleotides match TRBD2. Trimming took 10 bases from V and 3 from J; bases not matched to a gene: 6. CDR1 MNHEY and CDR2 SVGEGT come from the germline V gene. The CDR3 is 13 residues long. The CDR3 sequence: CATKGTIYNEQFF. The CDR3 DNA is TGTGCCACGAAAGGGACTATCTACAATGAGCAGTTCTTC.

The CDR3 loop reads CSASTGMDQPQHF. CDR3 in DNA: TGCAGTGCTTCGACAGGGATGGACCAGCCCCAGCATTTT. V is TRBV20-1 and J is TRBJ1-5; 7 nucleotides line up with TRBD1. Per germline, CDR1 DFQATT and CDR2 SNEGSKA (reference sequence). The CDR3 is 13 residues long. V lost 5 bases and J lost 7; bases outside the gene matches: 8.

This clonotype showed up just once. CDR3 DNA: TGCAGCGTTAGGAACACCGGGGAGCTGTTTTTT. Translating it yields CSVRNTGELFF. This chain connects TRBV29-1 to TRBJ2-2; D uncertain. The CDR3 runs to 11 residues. With 5 bases removed from V and 1 base from J, the gap between germline ends came to 2 bases. Germline CDR1 SQVTM, CDR2 ANQGSEA.

There are many counts of this clonotype. The rearrangement joins TRBV7-6 to TRBJ1-3; D unresolved. The CDR3 is 16 residues long. V was shortened by 2 bases and J by 0 bases, with 11 bases between the two germline ends. The germline V gene encodes CDR1 SGHVS and CDR2 FNYEAQ. In DNA form, the CDR3 reads TGTGCCAGCAGCTTATATGAGGGTTTCTCTGGAAACACCATATATTTT. This gives the protein CASSLYEGFSGNTIYF. Full variable domain (remainder filled in from reference TRBV7-6 and TRBJ1-3): GAGVSQSPRYKVTKRGQDVALRCDPISGHVSLYWYRQALGQGPEFLTYFNYEAQQDKSGLPNDRFSAERPEGSISTLTIQRTEQRDSAMYRCASSLYEGFSGNTIYFGEGSWLTVV.

This clonotype was detected many times. The genes are TRBV3-2 and TRBJ2-5; the table's TRBD1 call for D was not verified on the DNA. TRBV3-2 is listed as a pseudogene. This CDR3 is built from 13 residues. CDR3 sequence reads: CARDRGPQETQYF. As DNA, the CDR3 is TGTGCCAGGGACAGGGGACCCCAAGAGACCCAGTACTTC.

Many counts were recorded for this clonotype. The chain couples TRBV12-3 or TRBV12-4 to TRBJ1-1, with 9 nucleotides matching TRBD1. J was trimmed by 0 bases and V by 6 bases; bases with no gene match: 8. There are 16 residues in the CDR3. The CDR3 DNA is TGTGCCAGCAGCGGACAGGGGTTTCTCATGAACACTGAAGCTTTCTTT. Its translation: CASSGQGFLMNTEAFF.

This clonotype has ten or more counts. The chain links TRBV10-3 to TRBJ1-2, with 7 bases that match TRBD1. Germline V gives CDR1 ENHRY, CDR2 SYGVKD. CDR3 size: 13 residues. Trimming took 6 bases from V and 7 from J; bases not matched to a gene: 8. The CDR3 sequence: CAISPTGPSGYTF. DNA of the CDR3: TGTGCCATCAGCCCGACAGGGCCCTCTGGCTACACCTTC.